The text below deals with one T cell receptor (beta chain). Its antigen remains unidentified. A second PCR of 7 to 11 cycles used a sample-barcoded 5' primer and a J-beta primer mix. Each CDR3 protein gets one entry after TCRdb re-called the 5' RACE reads with MiXCR. The profile shows some 1.6 million distinct CDR3 sequences, almost 35% of them singletons. The study recruited healthy Caucasian donors from Russia who were aged roughly 6 to 95. Per sample, at least 5 micrograms of total RNA were extracted. This entry belongs to a study of blood T cells in healthy people across ages. Study background: Per every two T cells, about one barcoded beta molecule was captured by template switching. Study-wide results and caveats: Age advanced and TCR beta diversity per million T cells fell, roughly linearly.

This clonotype originated in a woman between 25 and 40 years old in good health. The sequencing input was blood.

The CDR3 nucleotides read TGTGCCAGCACTGGACTAGCGGGACCCACAGATACGCAGTATTTT. Protein product: CASTGLAGPTDTQYF. This rearrangement joins TRBV2 to TRBJ2-3; 12 bases map to TRBD2. The CDR3 length is 15 residues. V lost 7 bases to trimming and J lost 2 bases; unmatched junction nucleotides: 4. CDR1 is SNHLY, CDR2 FYNNEI, per germline.